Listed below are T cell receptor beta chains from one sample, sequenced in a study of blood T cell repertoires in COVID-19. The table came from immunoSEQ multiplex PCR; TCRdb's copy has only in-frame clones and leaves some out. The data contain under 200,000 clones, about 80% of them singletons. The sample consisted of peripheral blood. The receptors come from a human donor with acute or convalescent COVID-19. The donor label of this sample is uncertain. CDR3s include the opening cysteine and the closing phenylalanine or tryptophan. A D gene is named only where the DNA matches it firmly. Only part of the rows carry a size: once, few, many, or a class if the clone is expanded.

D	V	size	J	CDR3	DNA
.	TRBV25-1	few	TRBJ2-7	CASSDSRLSYEQYF	TGTGCCAGCAGTGATTCCCGACTCTCCTACGAGCAGTACTTC
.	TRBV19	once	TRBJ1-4	CASNWQGSEKLFF	TGTGCCAGTAATTGGCAGGGGAGCGAAAAACTGTTTTTT
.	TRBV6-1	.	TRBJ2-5	CASSEGQARLETQYF	TGTGCCAGCAGTGAAGGACAGGCGCGGTTGGAGACCCAGTACTTC
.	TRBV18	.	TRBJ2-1	CASSPILAPGQDNEQFF	TGTGCCAGCTCACCAATACTAGCACCAGGTCAAGACAATGAGCAGTTCTTC
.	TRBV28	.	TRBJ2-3	CASRSGSKNVDTQYF	TGTGCCAGCAGGTCCGGGTCCAAAAATGTAGATACGCAGTATTTT
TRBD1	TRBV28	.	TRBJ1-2	CASSLPTGMGYTF	TGTGCCAGCAGTCTCCCGACAGGGATGGGCTACACCTTC
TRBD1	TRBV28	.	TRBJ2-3	CASSLGQDRADTQYF	TGTGCCAGCAGTTTAGGACAGGACAGGGCAGATACGCAGTATTTT
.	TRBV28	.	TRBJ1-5	CASSLSGGGQPQHF	TGTGCCAGCAGTTTATCGGGTGGGGGCCAGCCCCAGCATTTT
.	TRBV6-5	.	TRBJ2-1	CASRPRQGRGNEQFF	TGTGCCAGCAGACCCCGACAGGGGCGGGGGAATGAGCAGTTCTTC
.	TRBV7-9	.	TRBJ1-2	CASSFLGQDANYGYTF	TGTGCCAGCAGCTTCCTCGGACAAGATGCTAACTATGGCTACACCTTC
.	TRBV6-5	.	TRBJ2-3	CASTVTGTDTQYF	TGTGCCAGCACGGTGACCGGGACAGATACGCAGTATTTT
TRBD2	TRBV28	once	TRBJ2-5	CASRGRLGRARETQYF	TGTGCCAGCAGGGGGCGGTTGGGGAGGGCCAGGGAGACCCAGTACTTC
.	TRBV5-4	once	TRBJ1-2	CASSLGQNYGYTF	TGTGCCAGCAGCTTGGGACAGAACTATGGCTACACCTTC
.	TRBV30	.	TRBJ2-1	CAWSTVLSSYNEQFF	TGTGCCTGGAGTACAGTTCTGAGCTCCTACAATGAGCAGTTCTTC
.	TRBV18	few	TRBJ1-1	CASVGQGSEAFF	TGTGCCAGCGTTGGGCAGGGCTCTGAAGCTTTCTTT
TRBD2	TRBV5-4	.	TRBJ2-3	CASSFSGLSTDTQYF	TGTGCCAGCAGCTTTAGCGGGCTCAGCACAGATACGCAGTATTTT
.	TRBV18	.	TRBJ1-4	CASSPGHPNEKLFF	TGTGCCAGCTCACCAGGGCATCCCAATGAAAAACTGTTTTTT
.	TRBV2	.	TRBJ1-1	CASAGQANTEAFF	TGTGCCAGCGCGGGGCAGGCGAACACTGAAGCTTTCTTT
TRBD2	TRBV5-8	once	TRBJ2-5	CASGKTSGEETQYF	TGTGCCAGCGGCAAGACTAGCGGGGAGGAGACCCAGTACTTC
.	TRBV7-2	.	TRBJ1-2	CASSLATAFYGYTF	TGTGCCAGCAGCTTAGCCACAGCATTTTATGGCTACACCTTC
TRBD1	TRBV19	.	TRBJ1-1	CASTQDRVSEAFF	TGTGCCAGTACCCAGGACAGGGTCTCTGAAGCTTTCTTT
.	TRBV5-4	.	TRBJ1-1	CASSREVGAEAFF	TGTGCCAGCAGTCGGGAGGTCGGGGCTGAAGCTTTCTTT
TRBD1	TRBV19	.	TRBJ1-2	CATPREGAGYTF	TGTGCCACCCCCCGGGAGGGGGCTGGCTACACCTTC
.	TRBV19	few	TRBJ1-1	CATRTRETEAFF	TGTGCCACCAGGACCCGGGAGACTGAAGCTTTCTTT
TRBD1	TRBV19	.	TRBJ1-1	CASSTTGDGTEAFF	TGTGCCAGTAGTACGACAGGGGACGGCACTGAAGCTTTCTTT
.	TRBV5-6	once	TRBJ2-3	CASSLDAAGGDTQYF	TGTGCCAGCAGCTTGGATGCAGCCGGGGGAGATACGCAGTATTTT
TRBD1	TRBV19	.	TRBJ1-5	CASSIDPVTGGNQPQHF	TGTGCCAGTAGTATAGATCCGGTGACAGGGGGCAATCAGCCCCAGCATTTT
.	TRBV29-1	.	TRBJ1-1	CSVEDGVKMTEAFF	TGCAGCGTTGAAGACGGGGTAAAGATGACTGAAGCTTTCTTT
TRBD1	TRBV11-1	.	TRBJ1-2	CASSSQDRGYGYTF	TGTGCCAGCAGCTCCCAGGACAGGGGCTATGGCTACACCTTC
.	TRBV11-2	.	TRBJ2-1	CASSLERGGYNEQFF	TGTGCCAGCAGCTTAGAGCGGGGAGGTTACAATGAGCAGTTCTTC
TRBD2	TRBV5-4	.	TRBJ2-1	CASSSAGGGRAPSYNEQFF	TGTGCCAGCAGCTCCGCCGGGGGGGGGAGGGCCCCCTCCTACAATGAGCAGTTCTTC
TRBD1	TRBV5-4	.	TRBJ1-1	CASSSAQGFTEAFF	TGTGCCAGCAGCTCTGCACAGGGGTTCACTGAAGCTTTCTTT
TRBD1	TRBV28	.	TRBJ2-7	CASSGQGPSSYEQYF	TGTGCCAGCAGTGGACAGGGGCCGAGCTCCTACGAGCAGTACTTC
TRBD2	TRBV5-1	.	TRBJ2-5	CASSSQLAGEETQYF	TGCGCCAGCAGCTCACAACTAGCGGGGGAAGAGACCCAGTACTTC
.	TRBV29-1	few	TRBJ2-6	CSVEGHSGANVLTF	TGCAGCGTTGAAGGGCACTCTGGGGCCAACGTCCTGACTTTC
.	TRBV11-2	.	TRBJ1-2	CATDRSRQDYYGYTF	TGTGCCACCGATAGATCCCGACAGGACTACTATGGCTACACCTTC